Shown below are 16 T cell receptor beta chains from a single sample sequenced in a study of cytomegalovirus exposure and HLA in healthy donors (dated by TCRdb to the late 2010s). The method behind the library was the immunoSEQ multiplex PCR assay. The multiplex PCR relied on a mix of 60 forward primers for TCR Vbeta segments and 13 reverse primers for TCR Jbeta segments. Entries here come from immuneACCESS through TCRdb and include only in-frame sequences with V and J called. Some clones fail to appear in such tables; in the studies checked, an unresolved V gene covers under half of the shortfall, and the cause of the remainder is unknown. The sample table shows about 60,000 clones, and around 87% are seen once. The ten largest clonotypes hold over 1.1% of the sample. Sequenced sample: PBMCs. Receptors originate from a man aged 18 to 29 in good health and CMV-seronegative.

The chain has TRBV6-1 and TRBJ1-5; unclear D gene. The CDR3 has 13 residues. Trimming removed 5 bases from V and 4 bases from J, with 9 bases in between. The germline V gene encodes CDR1 MNHNS and CDR2 SASEGT. The CDR3 reads CASSPEMNQPQHF. For the CDR3, the DNA is TGTGCCAGCAGTCCCGAGATGAATCAGCCCCAGCATTTT.

The table lists this clone with a count of one. V usage is TRBV6-6 and J usage is TRBJ1-1; a possible D gene is TRBD1 (6 bases). The CDR3 consists of 13 residues. Trimming took off 6 bases at V and 3 bases at J, with 11 bases between the two ends. CDR1 and CDR2 from the germline V gene are MNHNY and SVGAGI (reference sequence). CDR3 sequence (DNA): TGTGCCAGCAGGGACAGCGAACACACTGAAGCTTTCTTT. It specifies CASRDSEHTEAFF.

The gene calls are TRBV5-4 and TRBJ1-1; D remains ambiguous. The ends were cut back, 2 bases at V and 0 bases at J, with 8 bases in the middle. The CDR3 has 14 residues. Germline CDR1 is SGHNT and CDR2 is YYREEE (reference sequence). CDR3 in DNA: TGTGCCAGCAGCTTTGAGCTGATGAACACTGAAGCTTTCTTT. Translation: CASSFELMNTEAFF.

The rearrangement links TRBV2 to TRBJ1-1; D is undetermined. The CDR3 has 13 residues. With 1 base removed from V and 1 base from J, the gap between germline ends came to 4 bases. Germline V gene sequence: CDR1 SNHLY, CDR2 FYNNEI. The chain's CDR3 is CASSEVENTEAFF. The CDR3 coding sequence is TGTGCCAGCAGTGAAGTAGAGAACACTGAAGCTTTCTTT. The entire variable domain, with the rest obtained from reference TRBV2 and TRBJ1-1, is as follows: EPEVTQTPSHQVTQMGQEVILRCVPISNHLYFYWYRQILGQKVEFLVSFYNNEISEKSEIFDDQFSVERPDGSNFTLKIRSTKLEDSAMYFCASSEVENTEAFFGQGTRLTVV.

The chain recombines TRBV5-1 with TRBJ1-5; 8 bases are shared with TRBD1. This CDR3 has 15 residues. V lost 1 base to trimming and J lost 4 bases; unmatched junction nucleotides: 4. Germline-derived CDR1 and CDR2 are SGHRS and YFSETQ. The CDR3 bases are TGCGCCAGCAGCTTGACAGGACAGGGAAATCAGCCCCAGCATTTT. Translated: CASSLTGQGNQPQHF.

V is TRBV9 and J is TRBJ2-2; TRBD1 aligns across 7 bases. The CDR3 sequence is 14 residues long. The V segment lost 3 bases and the J segment 4 bases; nucleotides outside the gene matches: 3. Germline V gene sequence: CDR1 SGDLS, CDR2 YYNGEE. In nucleotides, the CDR3 is TGTGCCAGCAGCGAACAGGGGACCACCGGGGAGCTGTTTTTT. This codes for CASSEQGTTGELFF.

The rearrangement joins TRBV4-1 to TRBJ1-1; D is ambiguous. CDR3 length: 14 residues. Between the trimmed V and J ends, which lost 0 bases and 0 bases, there was a span of 5 bases. Germline V lookup: CDR1 MGHRA, CDR2 YSYEKL. The CDR3 DNA is TGCGCCAGCAGCCAAGAGAGTCTGAACACTGAAGCTTTCTTT. This sequence encodes CASSQESLNTEAFF.

J is TRBJ2-1 and V is TRBV7-9; 7 nucleotides match TRBD2. The junction had 6 bases not matched to a gene; V was cut back by 8 bases and J by 2 bases. This CDR3 has 14 amino acids. From germline, CDR1 is SEHNR and CDR2 FQNEAQ (reference sequence). In DNA form, the CDR3 reads TGTGCCAGCGATTGGGCGGGGGCCTACAATGAGCAGTTCTTC. This codes for CASDWAGAYNEQFF.

The gene calls are TRBV11-2 and TRBJ2-2, with D uncertain. Germline values: CDR1 SGHAT, CDR2 FQNNGV. V was clipped by 5 bases and J by 6 bases, with 7 bases between them. The length of the CDR3 is 12 residues. CDR3 nucleotide sequence: TGTGCCAGCAGCCGGGTACCCGGGGAGCTGTTTTTT. As protein: CASSRVPGELFF.

The chain has TRBV7-2 and TRBJ2-7; TRBD1 aligns across 8 bases. The trim removed 2 bases at V and 6 bases at J, leaving 9 bases unmatched. The CDR3 consists of 15 residues. CDR1 and CDR2 (germline): SGHTA, FQGNSA. The CDR3 protein is CASSLSERTGREQYF. CDR3 nucleotide sequence: TGTGCCAGCAGCTTAAGCGAAAGGACAGGGCGCGAGCAGTACTTC.

The DNA for the CDR3 is TGCAGCGTTGAAGTTCGGGGCTACGAGCAGTACTTC. Translation gives CSVEVRGYEQYF. The chain couples TRBV29-1 to TRBJ2-7; D might be TRBD2 (5 bases). Looked up from germline, CDR1 is SQVTM and CDR2 is ANQGSEA. The CDR3 extends over 12 amino acids. The V end was cut by 1 base, the J end by 3 bases, with 7 bases between.

This chain links TRBV7-8 with TRBJ1-2; 11 bases map to TRBD1. V shed 8 bases, J shed 2 bases, and the junction held 10 bases outside the gene matches. The CDR3 loop spans 16 amino acids. The germline gives CDR1 SGHVS, CDR2 FQNEAQ. This chain's CDR3 is CASSLGTGGRNYGYTF. The CDR3 DNA sequence: TGTGCCAGCTCCCTCGGGACAGGGGGGCGAAACTATGGCTACACCTTC.

The rearrangement uses TRBV30 and TRBJ2-5; 7 positions match TRBD2. The CDR3 sequence is 14 residues long. The germline V gene encodes CDR1 GTSNPN and CDR2 SVGIG (reference sequence). V lost 0 bases to trimming and J lost 3 bases; unmatched junction nucleotides: 4. The DNA for the CDR3 is TGTGCCTGGAGTGTATTGGCGGGGGAAGAGACCCAGTACTTC. This translates into CAWSVLAGEETQYF.

This clone was counted a single time. The gene calls are TRBV30 and TRBJ1-5; D is unresolved. V was pared by 2 bases and J by 1 base, with 9 bases between. The V gene's germline CDR1 is GTSNPN and CDR2 SVGIG (reference sequence). The CDR3 runs 14 residues. CDR3 residues: CAWSRFGSNQPQHF. DNA for the CDR3: TGTGCCTGGAGTCGTTTCGGGAGCAATCAGCCCCAGCATTTT.

V and J are TRBV5-4 and TRBJ2-5; TRBD1 aligns across 8 bases. The V segment lost 6 bases and the J segment 1 base; nucleotides outside the gene matches: 8. Germline V CDR1 and CDR2: SGHNT, YYREEE (reference sequence). The CDR3 has 15 amino acids. CDR3 region: CASIPQGAAQETQYF. CDR3 nucleotide sequence: TGTGCCAGCATCCCGCAGGGGGCAGCCCAAGAGACCCAGTACTTC.

Only one count was recorded for this clone. V is TRBV11-2 and J is TRBJ1-1; D gene uncertain. V gave up 5 bases and J gave up 9 bases, with 13 bases separating them. The CDR3 extends over 12 amino acids. CDR1 and CDR2 (germline): SGHAT, FQNNGV. The CDR3 bases are TGTGCCAGCAGCCAGCAGGTATCCCAAGCTTTCTTT. Its translation is CASSQQVSQAFF. Full variable domain (rest looked up from reference TRBV11-2 and TRBJ1-1): EAGVAQSPRYKIIEKRQSVAFWCNPISGHATLYWYQQILGQGPKLLIQFQNNGVVDDSQLPKDRFSAERLKGVDSTLKIQPAKLEDSAVYLCASSQQVSQAFFGQGTRLTVV.